What follows are 7 T cell receptor beta chains derived from one specimen sequenced in a study of neurological immune-mediated disorders (dated by TCRdb to about 2019). Library construction relied on 5' RACE. The instrument given in TCRdb is Illumina HiSeq 2500. TCRdb reworked the public reads: Q25 trimming with fastp, MiXCR clone assembly, productive beta chains retained. Duplicate CDR3 protein sequences are folded into a single record with the most common DNA and genes. This sample lists 25,000 to 35,000 distinct CDR3 sequences; over 3.5% were detected once. The top ten constitute nearly 25% of the sample. Sequencing was carried out using CD4+ T cells from blood. Receptors originate from a woman between 35 and 50 years old in good health.

This clonotype was seen at least ten times. This chain links TRBV15 with TRBJ2-1; TRBD2 matches at 8 bases. V gave up 0 bases and J gave up 15 bases; unmatched junction bases: 4. Germline values: CDR1 LNHNV, CDR2 YYDKDF (reference sequence). The CDR3 length is 12 residues. The CDR3 nucleotides read TGTGCCACCAGCAGAGATAGCGGGACGGGGTTCTTC. Protein product: CATSRDSGTGFF.

This clonotype was counted ten times or more. The V call is TRBV28, the J call TRBJ2-6; no firm D call. Trimming shortened V by 8 bases and J by 0 bases, and 5 bases separated the two germline ends. Germline CDR1 and CDR2: MDHEN and SYDVKM. The CDR3 length is 13 residues. The CDR3 DNA reads TGTGCCAGCGAGGACTCTGGGGCCAACGTCCTGACTTTC. Translated, it gives CASEDSGANVLTF.

This clonotype was found many times. V gene TRBV4-1 combines with J gene TRBJ2-5, with no clear D. CDR1 and CDR2 (germline): MGHRA, YSYEKL. The CDR3 spans 14 residues. V was clipped by 1 base and J by 2 bases, with 8 bases between them. As DNA, the CDR3 is TGCGCCAGCAGCCAAGCTAACAAACAAGAGACCCAGTACTTC. It encodes CASSQANKQETQYF.

This clonotype was counted many times. The rearrangement uses TRBV18 and TRBJ2-6; the match to TRBD1 covers 7 bases. CDR1 is KGHSH and CDR2 is LQKENI in the germline V gene. With 4 bases clipped from V and 2 bases from J, the junction kept 2 bases outside the gene matches. This CDR3 spans 15 amino acids. The DNA of the CDR3 is TGTGCCAGCTCACAAGACAGGGCTGGGGCCAACGTCCTGACTTTC. Translation: CASSQDRAGANVLTF.

This clonotype was recorded many times. The chain joins TRBV5-5 to TRBJ2-5; weak D call: TRBD2 (6 bases). Trimming cost V 5 bases and J 1 base, with 18 bases left between them. The CDR3 runs 16 residues. Germline V lookup: CDR1 SGHKS, CDR2 YYEKEE (reference sequence). Written as DNA, the CDR3 is TGTGCCAGCAGGAGTGGGGCTAGCGAACTCCAAGAGACCCAGTACTTC. Its translation is CASRSGASELQETQYF.

This clonotype was recorded at least ten times. The chain joins TRBV5-1 to TRBJ2-1; TRBD2 is a possible D gene (6 bases). V lost 0 bases, J lost 7 bases, and 17 bases lay in between. Looked up from germline, CDR1 is SGHRS and CDR2 is YFSETQ. The CDR3 is 16 residues long. This chain's CDR3 is CASSLGPAGLENEQFF. Written as DNA, the CDR3 is TGCGCCAGCAGCTTGGGGCCAGCGGGCCTTGAGAATGAGCAGTTCTTC.

This clonotype was counted only a few times. The chain uses TRBV6-5 and TRBJ2-7; D is unclear. Germline V gives CDR1 MNHEY, CDR2 SVGAGI. The V and J ends lost 6 bases and 3 bases respectively, with 6 bases between them. This CDR3 contains 11 residues. This CDR3 reads CASRADYEQYF. The CDR3 DNA reads TGTGCCAGCAGGGCGGACTACGAGCAGTACTTC.